This T cell receptor (beta chain) was sequenced in a study of blood T cell repertoires in COVID-19. Study overall: COVID-19 samples collected from the United States, Italy and Spain covered acute and convalescent phases. The cDNA or gDNA used as material had been derived from T cells, B-cell-depleted T cells, or PBMCs.

Profiling relied on immunoSEQ multiplex PCR, and the TCRdb table lists in-frame clones only, not all of them. Among around 50,000 clones listed, 78% were seen once. V lost 5 bases and J 4 bases, leaving 17 bases between the germline ends. The CDR3 runs 15 residues. From germline, CDR1 is SGHTA and CDR2 FQGNSA. The rearrangement joins TRBV7-2 to TRBJ1-2; D unresolved. The sequenced sample was PBMCs or T cells enriched from blood (not recorded which). The TCR sequence derives from a woman between 45 and 65 years old with acute COVID-19. The chain's CDR3 is CASSTGRAEGYGYTF. CDR3 in DNA: TGTGCCAGCAGCACCGGACGGGCAGAGGGCTATGGCTACACCTTC. Based on the CDR3 plus reference TRBV7-2 and TRBJ1-2, the full variable domain is GAGVSQSPSNKVTEKGKDVELRCDPISGHTALYWYRQSLGQGLEFLIYFQGNSAPDKSGLPSDRFSAERTGGSVSTLTIQRTQQEDSAVYLCASSTGRAEGYGYTFGSGTRLTVV.